These 19 T cell receptor beta chains share one sample of origin, sequenced in a study of T cells in Graves' hyperthyroidism and ophthalmopathy. RNA transcripts yielded amplified TCR beta CDR3 regions. HTBI primers drove first-round RT-PCR of the TCR CDR3. TCRdb redid the calling of the multiplex PCR reads with MiXCR, one entry per CDR3 protein. This table holds 250,000 to 300,000 distinct CDR3 sequences, 13% to 15% found once. The sequencing input was blood. These receptors all come from a woman aged 40 to 50 with Graves' hyperthyroidism that later progressed to Graves' ophthalmopathy.

The rearrangement joins TRBV11-2 to TRBJ2-1, with unresolved D. This CDR3 is built from 15 residues. The V gene lost 1 base and the J gene lost 0 bases, with 7 bases spanning the gap. Germline CDR1 reads SGHAT; CDR2 reads FQNNGV. The CDR3 DNA follows: TGTGCCAGCAGCTTAGGGGTTACCTCCTACAATGAGCAGTTCTTC. It codes for CASSLGVTSYNEQFF.

There are many counts of this clonotype. This chain joins TRBV7-3 and TRBJ2-7; D remains ambiguous. V was shortened by 3 bases and J by 8 bases, with 14 bases between the two germline ends. CDR1 and CDR2 from the germline V gene are SGHTA and FQGTGA. This CDR3 is built from 13 residues. CDR3 bases: TGTGCCAGCAGCTTGGAGTCATCACGCAAGCAGTACTTC. Its protein product is CASSLESSRKQYF.

This chain uses TRBV6-1 with TRBJ2-5; D is possibly TRBD1 (5 bases). Germline-derived CDR1 and CDR2 are MNHNS and SASEGT. The CDR3 loop spans 17 amino acids. V was pared by 6 bases and J by 5 bases, with 25 bases between. The CDR3 DNA sequence: TGTGCCAGCAGGGAAACCGACAGTGTCAGGGTTTGGGAGACCCAGTACTTC. It specifies CASRETDSVRVWETQYF.

The J gene is TRBJ2-6, the V gene TRBV29-1; D not resolved. V lost 0 bases and J lost 0, with 6 bases in between. This CDR3 comprises 15 residues. CDR1 and CDR2 (germline): SQVTM, ANQGSEA. The CDR3 bases are TGCAGCGTTGAAGATGCGGACTCTGGGGCCAACGTCCTGACTTTC. Translated: CSVEDADSGANVLTF.

This clonotype was found many times. The J gene is TRBJ2-1, the V gene TRBV7-3, with TRBD2 matching over 7 bases. V was clipped by 4 bases and J by 0 bases; unmatched bases: 6. The CDR3 runs 16 residues. Germline V gene sequence: CDR1 SGHTA, CDR2 FQGTGA. The CDR3 nucleotides are TGTGCCAGCAGCTGGAAGGGAGGGAGCTCCTACAATGAGCAGTTCTTC. Its translation is CASSWKGGSSYNEQFF.

This clonotype showed up many times. The rearrangement uses TRBV13 and TRBJ2-7; possibly TRBD1 for D (6 bases). The V gene's germline CDR1 is PRHDT and CDR2 FYEKMQ (reference sequence). V lost 4 bases to trimming and J lost 1 base, with 17 bases between them. The CDR3 has 16 residues. In nucleotides, the CDR3 is TGTGCCAGCAGCTCACAAGACAGGCTGAGTTCCTACGAGCAGTACTTC. As protein: CASSSQDRLSSYEQYF.

With respect to this clonotype: A read error may explain this, as a much larger clone is one base away. The rearrangement links TRBV30 to TRBJ2-3; 7 bases align to TRBD2. Germline CDR1 reads GTSNPN; CDR2 reads SVGIG (reference sequence). This CDR3 contains 15 residues. The CDR3 region is CAGRSRGSFSDTQYF. The DNA for the CDR3 is TGTGCCGGGAGGTCCCGCGGGAGCTTCTCCGATACGCAGTATTTT.

This clonotype was observed at least ten times. CDR3 sequence reads: CSARPGTSGRALRHEQFF. DNA for the CDR3: TGCAGTGCACGTCCCGGGACTAGCGGGAGGGCCTTGCGGCATGAGCAGTTCTTC. The V call is TRBV20-1, the J call TRBJ2-1, with 16 bases aligning to TRBD2. Germline CDR1 and CDR2: DFQATT and SNEGSKA (reference sequence). This CDR3 comprises 18 residues. The V and J ends lost 6 bases and 8 bases, in that order; junction bases with no gene match: 16.

This clonotype was seen a few times. V is TRBV4-2 and J is TRBJ2-7, with 12 nucleotides matching TRBD2. Trimming at V came to 3 bases and at J to 7 bases, leaving 10 bases not matched to a gene. The CDR3 is 16 amino acids. CDR1 is LGHNA, CDR2 YNFKEQ, per germline. The CDR3 DNA reads TGTGCCAGCAGCCAGGGGCTAGCGGGAGGGTTGGAAGAGCAGTACTTC. Its protein is CASSQGLAGGLEEQYF.

Many counts were recorded for this clonotype. V and J are TRBV4-1 and TRBJ2-7, with a tentative D call TRBD2 (6 bases). V was pared by 3 bases and J by 2 bases, with 11 bases between. Germline V lookup: CDR1 MGHRA, CDR2 YSYEKL. CDR3 length: 14 residues. CDR3 sequence reads: CASSQTRLAYEQYF. CDR3 sequence (DNA): TGCGCCAGCAGCCAGACGCGACTAGCCTACGAGCAGTACTTC.

This clonotype was picked up many times. This chain links TRBV28 with TRBJ2-3; the match to TRBD2 covers 8 bases. The CDR3 consists of 17 residues. The V gene's germline CDR1 is MDHEN and CDR2 SYDVKM. The ends lost 5 bases at V and 1 base at J; junction bases unmatched: 11. CDR3 sequence: CASSPRGGALGTDTQYF. The DNA of the CDR3 is TGTGCCAGCAGTCCCCGGGGGGGGGCGTTGGGCACAGATACGCAGTATTTT. Based on the CDR3 plus reference TRBV28 and TRBJ2-3, the full variable domain is DVKVTQSSRYLVKRTGEKVFLECVQDMDHENMFWYRQDPGLGLRLIYFSYDVKMKEKGDIPEGYSVSREKKERFSLILESASTNQTSMYLCASSPRGGALGTDTQYFGPGTRLTVL.

This clonotype showed up just a few times. The chain recombines TRBV19 with TRBJ1-5; tentatively, D is TRBD1 (5 bases). This CDR3 region has 16 residues. Germline CDR1 is LNHDA and CDR2 is SQIVND (reference sequence). The V end lost 1 base, the J end lost 7 bases, and 17 bases lay between the germline ends. The DNA for the CDR3 is TGTGCCAGTAGTATAGCCTCAGACAGCCGGGGACAGCCCCAGCATTTT. Amino acid sequence: CASSIASDSRGQPQHF.

The sample holds many counts of this clonotype. This sequence joins TRBV11-1 and TRBJ2-2, with 7 nucleotides matching TRBD1. Germline assignment: CDR1 SGHAT and CDR2 FQDESV (reference sequence). The J segment lost 7 bases and the V segment lost 3 bases, leaving 5 bases of the junction unmatched. The CDR3 covers 14 residues. This CDR3 reads CASSFYRGGGELFF. The DNA of the CDR3 is TGTGCCAGCAGCTTCTACAGGGGTGGCGGGGAGCTGTTTTTT. Full variable domain (missing parts from reference TRBV11-1 and TRBJ2-2): EAEVAQSPRYKITEKSQAVAFWCDPISGHATLYWYRQILGQGPELLVQFQDESVVDDSQLPKDRFSAERLKGVDSTLKIQPAELGDSAMYLCASSFYRGGGELFFGEGSRLTVL.

This clonotype was counted a few times. The genes are TRBV6-9 and TRBJ2-2, with 7 positions matching TRBD2. This CDR3 has 16 residues. V lost 2 bases, J lost 1 base, and 4 bases stayed unmatched. Germline CDR1 reads MNHGY; CDR2 reads SVAAGI. The CDR3 coding sequence is TGTGCCAGCAGTTATGGGGACTACCGGAACACCGGGGAGCTGTTTTTT. As protein: CASSYGDYRNTGELFF.

Note on this clonotype: Being one base from a much bigger clone, this may be a read error. The CDR3 DNA is TGTGCCGGTAGTAAGGACAGGGGGCGTGAGACCCAGTACTTC. Protein sequence: CAGSKDRGRETQYF. The chain links TRBV19 to TRBJ2-5; 11 bases fit TRBD1. CDR1 and CDR2 from the germline V gene are LNHDA and SQIVND (reference sequence). This CDR3 contains 14 residues.

This clonotype was seen ten or more times. This chain uses TRBV12-3 or TRBV12-4 with TRBJ1-4, with a weak D call TRBD1 (5 bases). V lost 5 bases and J lost 8, with 12 bases in between. CDR3 length: 13 amino acids. In DNA form, the CDR3 reads TGTGCCAGCAGTCGGACGGAGGGGGAAAAACTGTTTTTT. This encodes CASSRTEGEKLFF.

In this sample, this clonotype turned up many times. The V gene is TRBV28, the J gene TRBJ1-5, with TRBD1 as a possible D gene (5 bases). This CDR3 is built from 16 residues. Germline CDR1 MDHEN, CDR2 SYDVKM. V lost 2 bases, J lost 1 base, and 12 bases lay in between. This CDR3 reads CASSLEGAPSNQPQHF. DNA of the CDR3: TGTGCCAGCAGTTTAGAAGGGGCCCCGAGCAATCAGCCCCAGCATTTT. The full variable domain, with the rest looked up from reference TRBV28 and TRBJ1-5, is DVKVTQSSRYLVKRTGEKVFLECVQDMDHENMFWYRQDPGLGLRLIYFSYDVKMKEKGDIPEGYSVSREKKERFSLILESASTNQTSMYLCASSLEGAPSNQPQHFGDGTRLSIL.

This clonotype was found many times. This CDR3 is CSASRGNSYEQYF. The CDR3 nucleotides are TGCAGTGCTAGTCGAGGGAACTCCTACGAGCAGTACTTC. The V call is TRBV20-1, the J call TRBJ2-7; the D gene is possibly TRBD2 (5 bases). The CDR3 is made up of 13 amino acids. V was pared by 3 bases and J by 0 bases, with 9 bases between. Germline CDR1 DFQATT, CDR2 SNEGSKA (reference sequence).

The rearrangement joins TRBV11-2 to TRBJ2-1; TRBD2 matches 7 bases. Germline CDR1 reads SGHAT; CDR2 reads FQNNGV. V shed 4 bases, J shed 9 bases, and the junction held 12 bases outside the gene matches. The CDR3 contains 15 residues. The CDR3 loop is CASSSAGTTMGEQFF. Written as DNA, the CDR3 is TGTGCCAGCAGCTCAGCCGGGACTACTATGGGTGAGCAGTTCTTC.